The entry that follows covers one TCR beta chain sequence. This clonotype was observed at least ten times. What this receptor recognizes is not known. Nothing much larger sits one base from this clone, and base qualities are not available. From V the trimming removes 8 bases and from J it removes 5 bases, while the gene matches leave 7 bases of the junction unaccounted for. As encoded in the germline V gene, CDR1 is MDHEN while CDR2 is SYDVKM. From the cysteine through the phenylalanine, the CDR3 covers 14 amino acids. The sequence is cut down to CDR3 DNA, 42 bases in frame from base 1. This record comes from a study of T cells in Graves' hyperthyroidism and ophthalmopathy (dated 2019 in TCRdb). Broadly, across the study: Peripheral blood samples were taken at the time of initial diagnosis, prior to any treatment. Thyroid tissue and blood T-cell repertoires from about 6 Graves' hyperthyroidism patients were also compared in the study. The paper describes TCR Vbeta CDR3 sequencing of 130 to 150 peripheral blood samples, made up of roughly 40 ophthalmopathy patients, over 70 hyperthyroidism patients and around 17 progressor patients. For training and testing, the 100 or so patients in the discovery cohort were randomly divided in a 7:3 ratio. Whether ophthalmopathy could be predicted prospectively was tested in an independent validation cohort made up of 18 to 20 hyperthyroidism patients plus 17 patients who later progressed to ophthalmopathy. Once sampling was done, hyperthyroidism patients were given methimazole at a starting dose of 30 mg daily, whereas ophthalmopathy patients were given high-dose intravenous methylprednisolone. To identify TCR V-J signatures that set the groups apart, the researchers used a discovery cohort of 95 to 100 patients, made up of 40 to 45 with Graves' ophthalmopathy and 57 with stable Graves' hyperthyroidism.

Amplification of TCR beta CDR3 regions was carried out from RNA transcripts. The first round of RT-PCR for the TCR CDR3 was performed with the HTBI primer set and the Qiagen OneStep RT-PCR kit. The libraries were constructed in a second round of multiplex PCR and then size-selected and purified. Sequencing of the libraries was done on an Illumina HiSeq2000 using paired-end 100 bp reads. For the original study's pipeline: SOAPnuke was used to process the raw data, throwing out any read that contained adapters or uncalled bases, had a mean Phred below 15, or lacked an exact constant-primer or identifier match. High-quality paired reads were merged using COPE v1.2.5, and each unique nucleotide sequence was defined as a clonotype. MiTCR v1.1 was used to align clonotypes to the IMGT TRBV, TRBD and TRBJ reference segments. The analysis was restricted to V-J combinations with a frequency above 0.0001, which together covered around 99% of the repertoires. The TCS score was defined as the ratio of F50 (clonal expansion) to E x V (chaos), calculated using BLOSUM62-based TCRdist between CDR3 peptides within each V-J. Welch's t-statistics and random forest reduced just over 500 V-J features to 10 to 15, which were used in a naive Bayes classifier (R e1071). The public reads were reanalyzed by TCRdb: fastp trimming at Q25, MiXCR alignment, in-frame beta chains only. Entries are consolidated by CDR3 protein sequence, retaining the most common genes and DNA. These V and J calls derive from TCRdb rather than the authors' analysis. A total of approximately 420,000 distinct CDR3 sequences appear in this sample, just under 15% of them only once. In total, the top ten clones hold 32% of the sample.

Paper-wide results and their limitations: Most expanded thyroid clonotypes (frequency above 0.001) were also found in blood, which suggests that blood repertoires may mirror thyroid immune responses. Ophthalmopathy was separated from stable hyperthyroidism by a 13 V-J signature model, with approximately 86% sensitivity and about 81% specificity obtained in cross-validation and 80%/75% obtained in testing. No statistical method was used to fix the sample size in advance, and group allocation was not hidden from the investigators. During validation, the model predicted progression to ophthalmopathy a median of about 5.9 months ahead of onset, with just under 71% sensitivity and under 85% specificity.

A patient counted as having stable Graves' hyperthyroidism if no progression to ophthalmopathy occurred over 18 months of follow-up. Hyperthyroidism patients were aged 18 to 65 years and newly diagnosed, with disease duration of less than 2 months. Exclusion was applied to patients with uncontrolled infections, other autoimmune diseases, pregnancy or lactation. Clinical symptoms, serum thyroxine and TRAb, thyroid ultrasound, and orbital computed tomography formed the basis for the diagnoses. Ficoll-Paque density gradient centrifugation was used to isolate PBMCs from 9.5 to 10 ml of fresh peripheral blood. Total RNA was extracted using Trizol reagent, and RNA quality was assessed on an Agilent 2100 Bioanalyzer.

This receptor was identified in a woman aged 25 to 39 with Graves' hyperthyroidism. Specimen: blood. The rearrangement combines TRBV28 with TRBJ2-7; the central 12 bases match TRBD1. This receptor has the CDR3 CASGRDRGRHEQYF. The DNA is TGTGCCAGCGGGAGGGACAGGGGGCGACACGAGCAGTACTTC.